The 31 T cell receptor beta chains listed next were all sequenced from one sample in a study of blood T cell repertoires in COVID-19. The protocol was immunoSEQ multiplex PCR, while the TCRdb copy is restricted to in-frame clones and leaves out a portion. The sample records about 170,000 clones, less than 85% being singletons. Sequenced sample: PBMCs or T cells enriched from blood (not recorded which). Receptors originate from a woman aged 50 to 60 who had recovered from COVID-19.

Of note for this clone: Other DNA sequences of this sample code for an identical CDR3. The J gene is TRBJ1-1, the V gene TRBV29-1, with D possibly matching TRBD1 (5 bases). Germline loops: CDR1 SQVTM, CDR2 ANQGSEA. This CDR3 has 12 amino acids. V was trimmed by 3 bases and J by 1 base, leaving 6 bases between them. Here the CDR3 reads CSVDGGNTEAFF. For the CDR3, the DNA is TGCAGCGTTGACGGGGGGAACACTGAAGCTTTCTTT.

The chain uses TRBV7-8 and TRBJ2-7; D is unresolved. The germline V and J ends were trimmed by 4 bases and 3 bases, with 4 bases remaining between them. The CDR3 has 11 residues. The V gene's germline CDR1 is SGHVS and CDR2 FQNEAQ. The CDR3 sequence is CASSSRYEQYV. CDR3 nucleotide sequence: TGTGCCAGCAGCTCCCGCTACGAGCAGTACGTC.

The rearrangement links TRBV28 to TRBJ2-3; D unclear. Per the germline V gene, CDR1 is MDHEN and CDR2 is SYDVKM. V was pared by 8 bases and J by 2 bases, with 17 bases between. The length of the CDR3 is 15 residues. CDR3 region: CASGLPQLNTDTQYF. CDR3 nucleotides: TGTGCCAGCGGTCTCCCCCAACTTAACACAGATACGCAGTATTTT.

This chain uses TRBV28 with TRBJ1-2, with 8 bases aligning to TRBD1. The CDR3 length is 14 residues. V shed 6 bases and J 6 bases; nucleotides not matched to a gene: 9. Germline CDR1 MDHEN, CDR2 SYDVKM. The CDR3 bases are TGTGCCAGCAGGCCGGGACAGGACTCGAATGGCTACACCTTC. This encodes CASRPGQDSNGYTF.

This clone was seen once. V gene TRBV15 combines with J gene TRBJ2-1; 9 bases are a match to TRBD2. The germline CDR1 and CDR2 sequences are LNHNV and YYDKDF (reference sequence). The junction had 4 bases not matched to a gene; V was cut back by 2 bases and J by 8 bases. CDR3 size: 14 residues. Here the CDR3 reads CATSRRVAGDEQFF. CDR3 in DNA: TGTGCCACCAGCAGACGGGTAGCGGGAGATGAGCAGTTCTTC. Combining the CDR3 with reference TRBV15 and TRBJ2-1 gives the whole variable domain DAMVIQNPRYQVTQFGKPVTLSCSQTLNHNVMYWYQQKSSQAPKLLFHYYDKDFNNEADTPDNFQSRRPNTSFCFLDIRSPGLGDTAMYLCATSRRVAGDEQFFGPGTRLTVL.

This rearrangement joins TRBV5-1 to TRBJ1-5; D is perhaps TRBD1 (6 bases). V lost 0 bases and J 6 bases, leaving 10 bases between the germline ends. In germline, CDR1 is SGHRS, CDR2 YFSETQ. The CDR3 covers 14 residues. CDR3: CASSLAGGAQPQHF. As DNA, the CDR3 is TGCGCCAGCAGCTTGGCCGGGGGGGCTCAGCCCCAGCATTTT.

The gene calls are TRBV15 and TRBJ1-3; a possible D gene is TRBD1 (6 bases). The CDR3 is made up of 13 amino acids. The V gene's germline CDR1 is LNHNV and CDR2 YYDKDF (reference sequence). Trimming pared 8 bases from V and 4 bases from J, leaving 12 bases between. This CDR3 is CATGGSSGNTIYF. Here the CDR3 DNA reads TGTGCCACCGGGGGCAGCTCGGGAAACACCATATATTTT.

CDR3 loop: CASSLVLASGSGDEQFF. In DNA, the CDR3 is TGTGCCAGCAGCTTAGTATTGGCTAGCGGGAGTGGGGATGAGCAGTTCTTC. This chain uses TRBV11-3 with TRBJ2-1; 10 positions agree with TRBD2. V was clipped by 1 base and J by 8 bases; unmatched bases: 11. The CDR3 extends over 17 amino acids. Per germline, CDR1 SGHNT and CDR2 YENEEA. Drawing the rest from reference TRBV11-3 and TRBJ2-1, the complete variable domain is EAGVVQSPRYKIIEKKQPVAFWCNPISGHNTLYWYLQNLGQGPELLIRYENEEAVDDSQLPKDRFSAERLKGVDSTLKIQPAELGDSAVYLCASSLVLASGSGDEQFFGPGTRLTVL.

The rearrangement links TRBV5-5 to TRBJ2-7; no clear D gene. Trimming pared 5 bases from V and 2 bases from J, leaving 5 bases between. Germline CDR1 SGHKS, CDR2 YYEKEE (reference sequence). CDR3 length: 11 residues. The CDR3 DNA follows: TGTGCCAGCAGTTCTCCCTACGAGCAGTACGTC. Its protein is CASSSPYEQYV.

The V and J genes are TRBV6-5 and TRBJ2-5; D is unclear. The length of the CDR3 is 14 residues. V gave up 7 bases and J gave up 7 bases, with 19 bases separating them. Germline V gene sequence: CDR1 MNHEY, CDR2 SVGAGI. CDR3 protein: CASTAPPLVRTQYF. CDR3 sequence (DNA): TGTGCCAGCACCGCCCCCCCGCTAGTTCGGACCCAGTACTTC.

This chain uses TRBV2 with TRBJ1-2, with D possibly TRBD1 on 5 matching bases. The CDR3 is 15 amino acids. Germline V CDR1 and CDR2: SNHLY, FYNNEI. V was cut by 4 bases and J by 5 bases, with 17 bases left in between. CDR3 nucleotides: TGTGCCAGCAGTGTGTACCGACAGAGCCCTTATGGCTACACCTTC. This codes for CASSVYRQSPYGYTF.

The chain links TRBV28 to TRBJ2-3, with 10 bases lining up with TRBD1. V was pared by 7 bases and J by 6 bases, with 10 bases of the junction left unmatched. Germline values: CDR1 MDHEN, CDR2 SYDVKM. The CDR3 is 15 amino acids. CDR3 coding DNA: TGTGCCAGCATCCTCGACAGGGGGCTTGAGGATACGCAGTATTTT. It translates to CASILDRGLEDTQYF. Supplemented by reference TRBV28 and TRBJ2-3, the full variable domain reads DVKVTQSSRYLVKRTGEKVFLECVQDMDHENMFWYRQDPGLGLRLIYFSYDVKMKEKGDIPEGYSVSREKKERFSLILESASTNQTSMYLCASILDRGLEDTQYFGPGTRLTVL.

This clone was found once. The CDR3 DNA reads TGTGCCAGCCAGGACAGGGTATGGTACACTGAAGCTTTCTTT. Amino acids: CASQDRVWYTEAFF. V gene TRBV6-5 combines with J gene TRBJ1-1; 8 bases map to TRBD1. This CDR3 is 14 amino acids long. The trim removed 8 bases at V and 3 bases at J, leaving 8 bases unmatched. Per the germline V gene, CDR1 is MNHEY and CDR2 is SVGAGI.

This clone was seen once. The gene calls are TRBV3-1 (or the pseudogene TRBV3-2) and TRBJ1-2, with TRBD1 matching over 8 bases. CDR3 length equals 15 residues. CDR1 and CDR2 (germline): LGHDT, YNNKEL (reference sequence). The V gene end was trimmed by 4 bases and the J gene end by 5 bases; junction bases not matched to a gene: 9. DNA for the CDR3: TGTGCCAGCAGCCTGCTGACAGGGGTAGGGTATGGCTACACCTTC. Translation: CASSLLTGVGYGYTF.

The V call is TRBV18, the J call TRBJ2-1; no firm D call. The germline CDR1 and CDR2 sequences are KGHSH and LQKENI. The CDR3 spans 14 residues. Trimming cost V 0 bases and J 8 bases, with 11 bases left between them. The CDR3 bases are TGTGCCAGCTCACCACCCGCACCCCACTATGAGCAGTTCTTC. Translation: CASSPPAPHYEQFF.

This chain links TRBV11-3 with TRBJ2-2; D might be TRBD2 (5 bases). CDR3 length: 14 residues. Germline CDR1 reads SGHNT; CDR2 reads YENEEA. Trimming removed 3 bases at V and 6 bases at J, with 11 bases between. The CDR3 protein is CASSLVRASGELFF. DNA for the CDR3: TGTGCCAGCAGCTTGGTGCGGGCCTCCGGGGAGCTGTTTTTT. Variable domain in full (rest from reference TRBV11-3 and TRBJ2-2): EAGVVQSPRYKIIEKKQPVAFWCNPISGHNTLYWYLQNLGQGPELLIRYENEEAVDDSQLPKDRFSAERLKGVDSTLKIQPAELGDSAVYLCASSLVRASGELFFGEGSRLTVL.

The chain recombines TRBV5-4 with TRBJ2-7; a weak D match, TRBD2 (7 bases). The V gene's germline CDR1 is SGHNT and CDR2 YYREEE (reference sequence). The V gene lost 4 bases and the J gene lost 3 bases, with 17 bases spanning the gap. This CDR3 contains 15 residues. The CDR3 nucleotides read TGTGCCAGCAGCCCGGGTGGGGGGGCCCACTACGAGCAGTACGTC. Its translation is CASSPGGGAHYEQYV.

This rearrangement joins TRBV6-2 or TRBV6-3 to TRBJ2-7; TRBD2 agrees at 8 bases. Germline lookup yields CDR1 MNHEY and CDR2 SVGEGT. J lost 4 bases, V lost 3 bases, and 11 bases had no gene match. CDR3 length: 16 amino acids. CDR3 sequence: CASSYGAGLGGYEQYV. As DNA, the CDR3 is TGTGCCAGCAGTTATGGGGCGGGACTAGGAGGATACGAGCAGTACGTC.

The chain has TRBV6-1 and TRBJ2-1; 8 bases line up with TRBD2. Looked up from germline, CDR1 is MNHNS and CDR2 is SASEGT. The CDR3 consists of 16 residues. V lost 3 bases to trimming and J lost 0 bases; unmatched junction nucleotides: 4. The CDR3 DNA is TGTGCCAGCAGTGAGAGGGCGGGGGGCTCCTACAATGAGCAGTTCTTC. Its translation is CASSERAGGSYNEQFF.

The chain has TRBV5-1 and TRBJ1-5; the match to TRBD1 covers 11 bases. Unmatched junction bases numbered 3, after V lost 0 bases and J lost 7 bases. Germline V gene lookup returns CDR1 SGHRS and CDR2 YFSETQ. The CDR3 consists of 15 residues. The CDR3, as DNA: TGCGCCAGCAGCTTGGGGACAGGGGGCGGCCAGCCCCAGCATTTT. Protein: CASSLGTGGGQPQHF.

The rearrangement joins TRBV5-1 to TRBJ2-2; no reliable D call. Looked up from germline, CDR1 is SGHRS and CDR2 is YFSETQ. V was clipped by 0 bases and J by 3 bases, with 6 bases between them. There are 14 residues in the CDR3. The CDR3 protein is CASSLELYTGELFF. DNA for the CDR3: TGCGCCAGCAGCTTGGAACTCTACACCGGGGAGCTGTTTTTT.

V and J are TRBV5-1 and TRBJ2-5; D might be TRBD1 (6 bases). V dropped 0 bases and J dropped 5 bases, with 11 bases sitting between them. The CDR3 is made up of 14 amino acids. Germline loops: CDR1 SGHRS, CDR2 YFSETQ. CDR3 in DNA: TGCGCCAGCAGCTTGGAGGGGGAAGGGGAGACCCAGTACTTC. It encodes CASSLEGEGETQYF.

The chain uses TRBV11-2 and TRBJ2-1; 7 bases fit TRBD2. CDR3 length equals 13 residues. The trim removed 1 base at V and 7 bases at J, leaving 1 base unmatched. Per the germline V gene, CDR1 is SGHAT and CDR2 is FQNNGV. The CDR3 DNA reads as TGTGCCAGCAGCTTAGGGACTAGGAATGAGCAGTTCTTC. It encodes CASSLGTRNEQFF.

The chain recombines TRBV7-2 with TRBJ2-5; D not resolved. The CDR3 loop spans 11 amino acids. CDR1 is SGHTA and CDR2 is FQGNSA in the germline V gene. Trimming stripped 6 bases from V and 5 bases from J, with 7 bases between. The CDR3 DNA reads TGTGCCAGCAGGACGAGGGAGACCCAGTACTTC. As protein: CASRTRETQYF.

Note on this clone: The junction does not match germline at one end; this may be a read error. The V and J genes are TRBV14 and TRBJ1-1; TRBD1 matches 8 bases. This CDR3 is built from 14 residues. Germline lookup yields CDR1 SGHDN and CDR2 FVKESK. This CDR3 is CASSQATGGPRVLF. The CDR3 bases are TGTGCCAGCAGCCAAGCCACAGGGGGGCCGAGAGTCCTCTTT.

The sample holds one count of this clone. The chain links TRBV11-3 to TRBJ2-1; D is possibly TRBD2 (6 bases). Trimming took 5 bases from V and 0 from J, leaving 14 bases between them. This CDR3 region has 16 residues. CDR1 and CDR2 (germline): SGHNT, YENEEA. The CDR3 nucleotides are TGTGCCAGCAGCCCGAGGAGGGGTAGCTCCTACAATGAGCAGTTCTTC. This translates into CASSPRRGSSYNEQFF.

V usage is TRBV27 and J usage is TRBJ1-2, with D maybe TRBD1 (5 bases). CDR3 length equals 15 residues. Germline V gene sequence: CDR1 MNHEY, CDR2 SMNVEV (reference sequence). The V end lost 3 bases, the J end lost 4 bases, and 15 bases lay between the germline ends. As DNA, the CDR3 is TGTGCCAGCAGTTTGTCTGGGGGGATTGGCTATGGCTACACCTTC. Translating it yields CASSLSGGIGYGYTF.

In DNA, the CDR3 is TGTGCCAGCAGTTCCGGGGGGACGGACACTGAAGCTTTCTTT. Translating gives CASSSGGTDTEAFF. The chain joins TRBV27 to TRBJ1-1; TRBD1 is a possible D gene (5 bases). The CDR3 has 14 amino acids. Trimming stripped 4 bases from V and 3 bases from J, with 12 bases between. CDR1 and CDR2 from the germline V gene are MNHEY and SMNVEV (reference sequence).

The rearrangement uses TRBV11-2 and TRBJ1-2, with TRBD1 matching over 8 bases. V lost 5 bases, J lost 7 bases, and 3 bases stayed unmatched. Germline values: CDR1 SGHAT, CDR2 FQNNGV. This CDR3 spans 12 amino acids. CDR3 sequence: CASSEDRVGYTF. The CDR3 DNA reads TGTGCCAGCAGCGAGGACAGGGTTGGCTACACCTTC.

A word on this clone: The conserved final phenylalanine or tryptophan is absent from the CDR3, which likely points to a read error. The limits of the CDR3 on the DNA are not certain, so only TCRdb's listed CDR3 is given. This sequence joins TRBV6-2 or TRBV6-3 and TRBJ2-7; no DNA check was done on the table's D call, TRBD1. Counting both end residues, the CDR3 totals 11 amino acids. The germline V gene encodes CDR1 MNHEY and CDR2 SVGEGT. This CDR3 is CASSSTGQPSL.

J is TRBJ2-5 and V is TRBV5-1; maybe TRBD2 (7 bases). Germline-derived CDR1 and CDR2 are SGHRS and YFSETQ. The CDR3 covers 15 residues. The V end lost 6 bases, the J end lost 9 bases, and 24 bases lay between the germline ends. CDR3 amino acids: CASIDLTGGRGAQYF. For the CDR3, the DNA is TGCGCCAGCATAGACCTCACGGGGGGCCGAGGGGCCCAGTACTTC. The full variable domain, rest sourced from reference TRBV5-1 and TRBJ2-5, is KAGVTQTPRYLIKTRGQQVTLSCSPISGHRSVSWYQQTPGQGLQFLFEYFSETQRNKGNFPGRFSGRQFSNSRSEMNVSTLELGDSALYLCASIDLTGGRGAQYFGPGTRLLVL.